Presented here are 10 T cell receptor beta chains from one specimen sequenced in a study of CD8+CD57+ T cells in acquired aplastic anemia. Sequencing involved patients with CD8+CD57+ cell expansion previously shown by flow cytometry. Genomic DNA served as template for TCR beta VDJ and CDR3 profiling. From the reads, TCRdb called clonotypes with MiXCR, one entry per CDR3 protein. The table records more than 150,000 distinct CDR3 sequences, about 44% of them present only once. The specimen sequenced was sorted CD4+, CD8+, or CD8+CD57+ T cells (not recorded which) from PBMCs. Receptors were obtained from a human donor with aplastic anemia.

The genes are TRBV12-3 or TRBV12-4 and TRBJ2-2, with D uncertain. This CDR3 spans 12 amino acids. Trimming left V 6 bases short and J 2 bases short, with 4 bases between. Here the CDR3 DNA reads TGTGCCAGCAGGTTTAACACCGGGGAGCTGTTTTTT. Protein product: CASRFNTGELFF.

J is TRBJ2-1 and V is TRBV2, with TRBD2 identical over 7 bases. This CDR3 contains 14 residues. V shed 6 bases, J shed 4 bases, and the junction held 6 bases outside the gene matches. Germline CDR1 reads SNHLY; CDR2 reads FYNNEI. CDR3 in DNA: TGTGCCAGCAGGGATCTAGCGGTATACAATGAGCAGTTCTTC. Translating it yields CASRDLAVYNEQFF.

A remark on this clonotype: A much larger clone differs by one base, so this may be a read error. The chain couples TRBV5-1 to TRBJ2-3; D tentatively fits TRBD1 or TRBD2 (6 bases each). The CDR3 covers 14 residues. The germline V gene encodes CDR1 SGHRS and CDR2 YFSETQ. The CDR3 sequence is CASRGGTSTGTQYF. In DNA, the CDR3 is TGCGCCAGCCGAGGGGGAACTAGCACAGGTACGCAGTATTTT.

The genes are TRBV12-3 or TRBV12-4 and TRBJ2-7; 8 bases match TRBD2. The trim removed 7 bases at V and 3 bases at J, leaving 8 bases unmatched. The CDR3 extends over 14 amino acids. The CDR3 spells CASTYTGGVYEQYF. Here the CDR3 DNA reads TGTGCCAGCACATATACGGGGGGGGTCTACGAGCAGTACTTC.

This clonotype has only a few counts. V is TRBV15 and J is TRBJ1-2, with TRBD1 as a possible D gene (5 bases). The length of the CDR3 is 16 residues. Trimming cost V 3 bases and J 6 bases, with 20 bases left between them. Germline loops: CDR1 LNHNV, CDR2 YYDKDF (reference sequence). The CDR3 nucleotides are TGTGCCACCAGCAGCCCCCTGGAGGGCAGGGTGAATGGCTACACCTTC. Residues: CATSSPLEGRVNGYTF.

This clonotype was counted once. CDR3 region: CASSRGWRGPGGELFF. CDR3 nucleotide sequence: TGCGCCAGCAGTAGGGGGTGGCGGGGGCCGGGCGGGGAGCTGTTTTTT. The gene calls are TRBV4-3 and TRBJ2-2, with D possibly being TRBD2 (7 bases). The CDR3 has 16 residues. Germline V gives CDR1 LGHNA, CDR2 YSLEER. V lost 6 bases and J 7 bases, leaving 21 bases between the germline ends.

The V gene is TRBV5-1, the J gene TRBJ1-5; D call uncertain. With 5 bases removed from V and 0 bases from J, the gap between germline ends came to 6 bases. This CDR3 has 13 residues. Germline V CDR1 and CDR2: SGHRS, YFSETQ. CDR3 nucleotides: TGCGCCAGCAGTGATGGTAGCAATCAGCCCCAGCATTTT. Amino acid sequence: CASSDGSNQPQHF.

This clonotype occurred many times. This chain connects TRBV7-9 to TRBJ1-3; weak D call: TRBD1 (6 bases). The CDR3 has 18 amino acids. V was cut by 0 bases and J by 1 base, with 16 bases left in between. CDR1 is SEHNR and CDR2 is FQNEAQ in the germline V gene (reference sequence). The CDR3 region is CASSLASGHRESGNTIYF. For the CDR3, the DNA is TGTGCCAGCAGCTTAGCATCAGGTCACAGGGAGTCTGGAAACACCATATATTTT.

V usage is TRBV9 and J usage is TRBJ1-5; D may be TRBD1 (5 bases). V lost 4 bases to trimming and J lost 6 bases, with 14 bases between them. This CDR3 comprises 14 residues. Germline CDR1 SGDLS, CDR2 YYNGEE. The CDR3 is CASSQRDSVQPQHF. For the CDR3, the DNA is TGTGCCAGCAGCCAGCGGGACTCAGTTCAGCCCCAGCATTTT.

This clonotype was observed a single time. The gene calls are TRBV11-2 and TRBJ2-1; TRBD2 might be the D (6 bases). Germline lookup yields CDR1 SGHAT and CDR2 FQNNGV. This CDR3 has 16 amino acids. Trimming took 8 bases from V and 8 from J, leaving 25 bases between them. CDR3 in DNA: TGTGCCAGCTCACCGTTAGGGACTCGAACTTTCCATGAGCAGTTCTTC. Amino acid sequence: CASSPLGTRTFHEQFF.